The 26 T cell receptor beta chains in this list originate from one sample, sequenced in a study of beta chain features in type 1 diabetes. Every isolated RNA sample was fully reverse transcribed, so sequencing captured expressed TCRB transcripts. Data came from immunoSEQ multiplex PCR; TCRdb stores just in-frame clones and leaves some out. The repertoire holds roughly 500,000 clones, with 30% as singletons. Sequenced input: naive CD4+ T cells from blood. Source of these receptors: a man between 18 and 29 years old in good health.

The chain employs TRBV29-1 and TRBJ2-3, with 9 positions matching TRBD2. V trimming: 4 bases; J trimming: 5 bases; junction bases outside the gene matches: 4. The CDR3 runs 13 residues. CDR1 and CDR2 (germline): SQVTM, ANQGSEA. CDR3 DNA sequence: TGCAGCGTTGGGGGACTAGCAGTAGATACGCAGTATTTT. Translating gives CSVGGLAVDTQYF.

Of note for this clone: Distinct nucleotide sequences in the sample also encode this CDR3. The chain has TRBV10-3 and TRBJ1-5; maybe TRBD1 (5 bases). V gave up 8 bases and J gave up 1 base, with 9 bases separating them. The CDR3 length is 13 residues. Germline CDR1 ENHRY, CDR2 SYGVKD. For the CDR3, the DNA is TGTGCCATCTCAGGGCAAAGCAATCAGCCCCAGCATTTT. Translation gives CAISGQSNQPQHF.

The genes are TRBV7-2 and TRBJ2-1, with TRBD2 identical over 12 bases. The V gene end was trimmed by 3 bases and the J gene end by 6 bases; junction bases not matched to a gene: 3. The germline gives CDR1 SGHTA, CDR2 FQGNSA. The CDR3 length is 15 residues. The CDR3 protein is CASSLTSGSRNEQFF. CDR3 bases: TGTGCCAGCAGCTTGACTAGCGGGAGTCGCAATGAGCAGTTCTTC.

This clone has a handful of counts. V is TRBV30 and J is TRBJ2-7; D not certain. CDR3 size: 12 residues. Trimming left V 0 bases short and J 11 bases short, with 14 bases between. Looked up from germline, CDR1 is GTSNPN and CDR2 is SVGIG (reference sequence). This chain's CDR3 is CAWSVGSDREYF. CDR3 nucleotides: TGTGCCTGGAGTGTAGGGTCGGACCGAGAGTACTTC.

The J gene is TRBJ2-3, the V gene TRBV5-1; no firm D call. The V end lost 5 bases, the J end lost 5 bases, and 12 bases lay between the germline ends. From germline, CDR1 is SGHRS and CDR2 YFSETQ. The CDR3 is 13 residues long. CDR3: CASRDPERDTQYF. Here the CDR3 DNA reads TGCGCCAGCAGGGACCCCGAACGAGATACGCAGTATTTT. The full variable domain, completed using reference TRBV5-1 and TRBJ2-3, is KAGVTQTPRYLIKTRGQQVTLSCSPISGHRSVSWYQQTPGQGLQFLFEYFSETQRNKGNFPGRFSGRQFSNSRSEMNVSTLELGDSALYLCASRDPERDTQYFGPGTRLTVL.

This clone has a handful of counts. This chain connects TRBV6-6 to TRBJ1-5, with D maybe TRBD1 (5 bases). The CDR3 is 14 amino acids. Germline CDR1 and CDR2: MNHNY and SVGAGI (reference sequence). V dropped 0 bases and J dropped 5 bases, with 8 bases sitting between them. The CDR3 region is CASSYSGGDQPQHF. The CDR3 DNA sequence: TGTGCCAGCAGTTACTCCGGGGGTGATCAGCCCCAGCATTTT.

The CDR3 is CASSYGQFYGYTF. The CDR3 DNA follows: TGTGCCAGCAGTTACGGGCAATTCTATGGCTACACCTTC. The chain couples TRBV6-5 to TRBJ1-2; no definite D call. Trimming cost V 2 bases and J 4 bases, with 8 bases left between them. Germline values: CDR1 MNHEY, CDR2 SVGAGI. The CDR3 runs 13 residues.

This rearrangement joins TRBV10-3 to TRBJ2-5, with D hard to call. Germline V lookup: CDR1 ENHRY, CDR2 SYGVKD. The CDR3 consists of 13 residues. Trimming cost V 4 bases and J 5 bases, with 11 bases left between them. The CDR3 DNA follows: TGTGCCATCAGTGGTGAATTAGAGGAGACCCAGTACTTC. Encoded protein: CAISGELEETQYF.

This clone was counted only a few times. CDR3 DNA: TGTGCCTGGAGTCCGGACAGGGGAGGCTATAGGGAGCAGTTCTTC. This translates into CAWSPDRGGYREQFF. This sequence joins TRBV30 and TRBJ2-1; 9 bases are shared with TRBD1. The J segment lost 10 bases and the V segment lost 2 bases, leaving 12 bases of the junction unmatched. The CDR3 sequence is 15 residues long. Germline loops: CDR1 GTSNPN, CDR2 SVGIG (reference sequence).

This clone was seen only a few times. V and J are TRBV5-1 and TRBJ2-1; D might be TRBD2 (5 bases). Looked up from germline, CDR1 is SGHRS and CDR2 is YFSETQ. CDR3 size: 15 residues. Trimming pared 4 bases from V and 5 bases from J, leaving 16 bases between. DNA of the CDR3: TGCGCCAGCAGCCCAAGGTCCGGAGGTCACAATGAGCAGTTCTTC. Protein: CASSPRSGGHNEQFF.

In its sample, this clone was seen a few times. The CDR3 bases are TGTGCCAGTAGCTTCCGGAGAGGGCTGGAGACCCAGTACTTC. Residues: CASSFRRGLETQYF. V usage is TRBV19 and J usage is TRBJ2-5, with D perhaps TRBD2 (5 bases). This CDR3 has 14 residues. The germline gives CDR1 LNHDA, CDR2 SQIVND (reference sequence). The ends were cut back, 6 bases at V and 5 bases at J, with 16 bases in the middle.

V is TRBV29-1 and J is TRBJ2-3; TRBD2 is a possible D gene (6 bases). This CDR3 is built from 14 residues. The V and J ends lost 1 base and 3 bases respectively, with 11 bases between them. The germline gives CDR1 SQVTM, CDR2 ANQGSEA. DNA for the CDR3: TGCAGCGTTGAAGGGCGGGATGGGACAGATACGCAGTATTTT. Encoded protein: CSVEGRDGTDTQYF.

The chain has TRBV11-2 and TRBJ1-1; possibly TRBD1 for D (6 bases). CDR1 and CDR2 from the germline V gene are SGHAT and FQNNGV. The V gene lost 5 bases and the J gene lost 1 base, with 8 bases spanning the gap. CDR3 length: 13 residues. Here the CDR3 DNA reads TGTGCCAGCAGCACGGACAGGAACACTGAAGCTTTCTTT. This translates into CASSTDRNTEAFF. The full variable domain, completed using reference TRBV11-2 and TRBJ1-1, is EAGVAQSPRYKIIEKRQSVAFWCNPISGHATLYWYQQILGQGPKLLIQFQNNGVVDDSQLPKDRFSAERLKGVDSTLKIQPAKLEDSAVYLCASSTDRNTEAFFGQGTRLTVV.

The genes are TRBV29-1 and TRBJ2-5; no clear D gene. The CDR3 is 12 residues long. Germline V gene sequence: CDR1 SQVTM, CDR2 ANQGSEA. V shed 8 bases and J shed 1 base, with 11 bases lying between them. The CDR3 bases are TGCAGCTGCCTCGGCATCCAAGAGACCCAGTACTTC. The encoded protein is CSCLGIQETQYF.

This sequence joins TRBV6-5 and TRBJ1-5; 9 nucleotides line up with TRBD1. The CDR3 has 14 amino acids. With 6 bases clipped from V and 7 bases from J, the junction kept 7 bases outside the gene matches. CDR1 is MNHEY and CDR2 is SVGAGI in the germline V gene. The CDR3 DNA reads as TGTGCCAGCAGCGGACAGGGGACGGGGCAGCCCCAGCATTTT. Translation gives CASSGQGTGQPQHF.

The chain links TRBV10-3 to TRBJ2-7; 8 bases are a match to TRBD1. Trimming cost V 6 bases and J 0 bases; bases outside gene matches: 4. The CDR3 covers 14 residues. CDR1 is ENHRY and CDR2 is SYGVKD in the germline V gene. CDR3 nucleotides: TGTGCCATCAGGGGGACAGGCAGCTCCTACGAGCAGTACTTC. It encodes CAIRGTGSSYEQYF.

The chain employs TRBV4-2 and TRBJ2-7; TRBD1 agrees at 9 bases. Trimming took 5 bases from V and 9 from J; bases not matched to a gene: 8. Germline V gene data show CDR1 as LGHNA and CDR2 as YNFKEQ. The CDR3 covers 13 residues. In DNA form, the CDR3 reads TGTGCCAGCAGCGTAAGACCGGGACAGGGGCAGTACTTC. Protein product: CASSVRPGQGQYF.

This chain uses TRBV28 with TRBJ1-5; D is unclear. Germline V gene lookup returns CDR1 MDHEN and CDR2 SYDVKM. V was trimmed by 3 bases and J by 11 bases, leaving 8 bases between them. This CDR3 is 11 amino acids long. This chain's CDR3 is CASSLRGAQHF. The CDR3 DNA reads TGTGCCAGCAGTTTGCGAGGAGCCCAGCATTTT.

In this sample, this clone turned up a few times. V is TRBV29-1 and J is TRBJ2-1; D may match TRBD1 or TRBD2 (5 bases each). The ends were cut back, 3 bases at V and 6 bases at J, with 12 bases in the middle. Germline CDR1 reads SQVTM; CDR2 reads ANQGSEA. CDR3 length equals 13 residues. The CDR3 is CSVEAGGANEQFF. As DNA, the CDR3 is TGCAGCGTTGAGGCTGGGGGAGCCAATGAGCAGTTCTTC.

This chain links TRBV10-3 with TRBJ2-7; 11 bases match TRBD2. After removal of 6 bases from V and 0 bases from J, the junction contained 7 bases not matched to a gene. Germline CDR1 ENHRY, CDR2 SYGVKD. The CDR3 contains 16 residues. The CDR3 protein is CAISPSGRPDSYEQYF. The CDR3 DNA reads as TGTGCCATCAGCCCTAGCGGGAGGCCCGACTCCTACGAGCAGTACTTC.

The CDR3 coding sequence is TGTGCCAGCAGCTTACCCAGACAGGGCTCCTACAATGAGCAGTTCTTC. Translating gives CASSLPRQGSYNEQFF. The chain is built from TRBV7-2 and TRBJ2-1, with TRBD1 matching over 7 bases. Germline lookup yields CDR1 SGHTA and CDR2 FQGNSA. CDR3 length equals 16 residues. J lost 0 bases, V lost 2 bases, and 4 bases had no gene match.

CDR3 sequence (DNA): TGTGCCTGGAGTGTCGGGGTGGAAAACATTCAGTACTTC. Translated, it gives CAWSVGVENIQYF. The genes are TRBV30 and TRBJ2-4, with TRBD2 as a possible D gene (5 bases). Trimming took 0 bases from V and 5 from J, leaving 8 bases between them. Germline CDR1 reads GTSNPN; CDR2 reads SVGIG (reference sequence). There are 13 residues in the CDR3.

A few counts support this clone. The gene calls are TRBV10-3 and TRBJ2-3; D call uncertain. V lost 0 bases to trimming and J lost 4 bases, with 8 bases between them. Germline V gene lookup returns CDR1 ENHRY and CDR2 SYGVKD. This CDR3 has 14 residues. The CDR3 region is CAISESPGPDTQYF. The CDR3 DNA is TGTGCCATCAGTGAGTCGCCGGGTCCAGATACGCAGTATTTT.

In its sample, this clone was seen a few times. Other nucleotide sequences from this sample produce the same CDR3. This chain links TRBV9 with TRBJ2-7; 7 bases are a match to TRBD1. The junction had 2 bases not matched to a gene; V was cut back by 0 bases and J by 2 bases. Germline V CDR1 and CDR2: SGDLS, YYNGEE. There are 14 residues in the CDR3. The CDR3 sequence: CASSVGQGAYEQYF. The CDR3 region has the DNA TGTGCCAGCAGCGTAGGCCAGGGGGCCTACGAGCAGTACTTC.

The chain has TRBV29-1 and TRBJ2-3; no firm D call. The CDR3 covers 14 residues. Trimming shortened V by 4 bases and J by 0 bases, and 11 bases separated the two germline ends. Per germline, CDR1 SQVTM and CDR2 ANQGSEA. The CDR3 DNA follows: TGCAGCGTTGTGACTCACTCTAGCACAGATACGCAGTATTTT. Translating gives CSVVTHSSTDTQYF.

V is TRBV13 and J is TRBJ1-2; D may be TRBD1 (5 bases). The CDR3 is 15 amino acids. The germline V and J ends were trimmed by 0 bases and 1 base, with 9 bases remaining between them. Germline-derived CDR1 and CDR2 are PRHDT and FYEKMQ (reference sequence). The CDR3 protein is CASSLGGAINYGYTF. The CDR3 DNA sequence: TGTGCCAGCAGCTTAGGAGGGGCGATTAACTATGGCTACACCTTC.